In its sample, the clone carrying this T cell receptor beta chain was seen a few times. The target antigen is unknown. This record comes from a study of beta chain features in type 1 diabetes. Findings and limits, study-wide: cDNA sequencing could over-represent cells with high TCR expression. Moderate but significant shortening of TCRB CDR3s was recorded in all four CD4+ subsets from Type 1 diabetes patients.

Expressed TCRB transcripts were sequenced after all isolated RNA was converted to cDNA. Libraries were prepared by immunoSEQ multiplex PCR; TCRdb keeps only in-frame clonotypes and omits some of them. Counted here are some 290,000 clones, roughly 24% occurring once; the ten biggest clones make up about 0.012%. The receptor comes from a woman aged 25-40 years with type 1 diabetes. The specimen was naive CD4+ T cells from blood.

CDR3 nucleotides: TGCGCCAGCAACCAGGGGGCGAACACTGAAGCTTTCTTT. Translation gives CASNQGANTEAFF. This chain joins TRBV5-1 and TRBJ1-1, with 8 bases that match TRBD1. The CDR3 spans 13 residues. Trimming at V came to 6 bases and at J to 1 base, leaving 2 bases not matched to a gene. Germline CDR1 is SGHRS and CDR2 is YFSETQ.